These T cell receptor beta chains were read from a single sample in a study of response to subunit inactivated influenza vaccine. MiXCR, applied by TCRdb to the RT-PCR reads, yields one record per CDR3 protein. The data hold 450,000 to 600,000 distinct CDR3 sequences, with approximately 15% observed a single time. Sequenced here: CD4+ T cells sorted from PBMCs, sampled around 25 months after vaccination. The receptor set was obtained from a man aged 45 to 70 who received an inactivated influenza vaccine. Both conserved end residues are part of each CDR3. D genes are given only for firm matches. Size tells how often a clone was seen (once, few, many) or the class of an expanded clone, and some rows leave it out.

cdr3_nt: TGTGCCAGCAGCCTCACAATCTTAGGATTTTTAGGGAGCTCCTATAATTCACCCCTCCACTTT; cdr3_aa: CASSLTILGFLGSSYNSPLHF; v_call: TRBV11-2; clone_size: .; j_call: TRBJ1-6; cdr3_length: 21; d_call: .
cdr3_nt: TGTGCCAGCAGTTTCCCCTCGAGGGGTGGTTGGGGCTACACCTTC; cdr3_aa: CASSFPSRGGWGYTF; v_call: TRBV12-3/TRBV12-4; clone_size: .; j_call: TRBJ1-2; cdr3_length: 15; d_call: .
cdr3_nt: TGTGCCAGCAGCTTGGGTCTAGGCGCTAACATTCAGTACTTC; cdr3_aa: CASSLGLGANIQYF; v_call: TRBV7-9; clone_size: .; j_call: TRBJ2-4; cdr3_length: 14; d_call: .
cdr3_nt: TGTGCCAGCAGCTCACGGGGGGCCGACCCAGATACGCAGTATTTT; cdr3_aa: CASSSRGADPDTQYF; v_call: TRBV12-3/TRBV12-4; clone_size: few; j_call: TRBJ2-3; cdr3_length: 15; d_call: .
cdr3_nt: TGCGCCAGCAGCTTGGGACCCCGGACAGGGACAGAGACCCAGTACTTC; cdr3_aa: CASSLGPRTGTETQYF; v_call: TRBV5-1; clone_size: few; j_call: TRBJ2-5; cdr3_length: 16; d_call: TRBD1
cdr3_nt: TGTGCCAGCAGCTTGCTGCAGAGCACAGATACGCAGTATTTT; cdr3_aa: CASSLLQSTDTQYF; v_call: TRBV5-6; clone_size: .; j_call: TRBJ2-3; cdr3_length: 14; d_call: .
cdr3_nt: TGCGCCAGCAGCCCGAGAGCCGGGACTAGCGGGGTGGGGTACAATGAGCAGTTCTTC; cdr3_aa: CASSPRAGTSGVGYNEQFF; v_call: TRBV4-1; clone_size: .; j_call: TRBJ2-1; cdr3_length: 19; d_call: TRBD2
cdr3_nt: TGCGCCAGCAGCCCGCGGAGGAGTTCCTACAATGAGCAGTTCTTC; cdr3_aa: CASSPRRSSYNEQFF; v_call: TRBV5-1; clone_size: few; j_call: TRBJ2-1; cdr3_length: 15; d_call: .
cdr3_nt: TGTGCCAGCAGCTTTCGGCATTCCCCAGCCAAAAACATTCAGTACTTC; cdr3_aa: CASSFRHSPAKNIQYF; v_call: TRBV5-6; clone_size: few; j_call: TRBJ2-4; cdr3_length: 16; d_call: .
cdr3_nt: TGTGCCAGCAGGAGAGATGACACCGGGGAGCTGTTTTTT; cdr3_aa: CASRRDDTGELFF; v_call: TRBV28; clone_size: .; j_call: TRBJ2-2; cdr3_length: 13; d_call: .
cdr3_nt: TGTGCCAGCAGCAGGATGACAGGGGAGTATGGCTACACCTTC; cdr3_aa: CASSRMTGEYGYTF; v_call: TRBV5-5; clone_size: .; j_call: TRBJ1-2; cdr3_length: 14; d_call: TRBD1
cdr3_nt: TGTGCCAGCAGCAACGTGGACAGGGGACGCCTAGCCAAAAACATTCAGTACTTC; cdr3_aa: CASSNVDRGRLAKNIQYF; v_call: TRBV6-1; clone_size: .; j_call: TRBJ2-4; cdr3_length: 18; d_call: TRBD1
cdr3_nt: TGTGCCAGCAGCTTAGGTAACGGGATATCTGCTTCACCCCTCCACTTT; cdr3_aa: CASSLGNGISASPLHF; v_call: TRBV7-2; clone_size: few; j_call: TRBJ1-6; cdr3_length: 16; d_call: .
cdr3_nt: TGTGCCAGCGGGAGACTAGCGGCAAACAATGAGCAGTTCTTC; cdr3_aa: CASGRLAANNEQFF; v_call: TRBV25-1; clone_size: few; j_call: TRBJ2-1; cdr3_length: 14; d_call: TRBD2
cdr3_nt: TGCAGTGCTCAACCTACAGGGCTGGACACTGAAGCTTTCTTT; cdr3_aa: CSAQPTGLDTEAFF; v_call: TRBV20-1; clone_size: .; j_call: TRBJ1-1; cdr3_length: 14; d_call: .
cdr3_nt: TGTGCCATCAGTGAGTCCCCGACAGTATACGAGCAGTACTTC; cdr3_aa: CAISESPTVYEQYF; v_call: TRBV10-3; clone_size: few; j_call: TRBJ2-7; cdr3_length: 14; d_call: .
cdr3_nt: TGTGCCAGCAGCCGTGGGAACGAGCAGTACTTC; cdr3_aa: CASSRGNEQYF; v_call: TRBV12-3/TRBV12-4; clone_size: many; j_call: TRBJ2-7; cdr3_length: 11; d_call: .
cdr3_nt: TGTGCCAGCAGCTTACAAGTAGGGTTCTCCTACGAGCAGTACTTC; cdr3_aa: CASSLQVGFSYEQYF; v_call: TRBV27; clone_size: few; j_call: TRBJ2-7; cdr3_length: 15; d_call: .
cdr3_nt: TGCAGTGCTATGCGGACAGGGGGATCGGGAGAGACCCAGTACTTC; cdr3_aa: CSAMRTGGSGETQYF; v_call: TRBV20-1; clone_size: .; j_call: TRBJ2-5; cdr3_length: 15; d_call: TRBD1
cdr3_nt: TGTGCCAGTACTAGGATATCAAACACTGAAGCTTTCTTT; cdr3_aa: CASTRISNTEAFF; v_call: TRBV19; clone_size: few; j_call: TRBJ1-1; cdr3_length: 13; d_call: .
cdr3_nt: TGTGCCAGCAGCCCCGGACTAGCGGGAGAAATTGAGCAGTTCTTC; cdr3_aa: CASSPGLAGEIEQFF; v_call: TRBV9; clone_size: .; j_call: TRBJ2-1; cdr3_length: 15; d_call: TRBD2
cdr3_nt: TGTGCCAGCAGTTACTCGGGACAGAGAGCCTACGAGCAGTACTTC; cdr3_aa: CASSYSGQRAYEQYF; v_call: TRBV6-5; clone_size: .; j_call: TRBJ2-7; cdr3_length: 15; d_call: TRBD1
cdr3_nt: TGTGCCAGTACTGGACAGCCGAACACCGGGGAGCTGTTTTTT; cdr3_aa: CASTGQPNTGELFF; v_call: TRBV19; clone_size: .; j_call: TRBJ2-2; cdr3_length: 14; d_call: .